The 7 T cell receptor beta chains in this list originate from one sample, sequenced in a study of type 1 regulatory T cells. TCRdb used MiXCR to reprocess the reads, holding one entry per CDR3 protein. The sample contains about 20,000 distinct CDR3 sequences, roughly 10% of which appear only once. Sequenced material: CD4+ T cells, either the whole sample or a sorted fraction (not recorded which). These TCRs come from a human donor in good health.

Concerning this clonotype: With a much larger clone just one base away, this may be a read error. The V gene is TRBV29-1, the J gene TRBJ2-7; 10 bases agree with TRBD1. In germline, CDR1 is SQVTM, CDR2 ANQGSEA. Trimming took 4 bases from V and 3 from J; bases not matched to a gene: 9. The CDR3 runs 15 residues. Written as DNA, the CDR3 is TGCAGCGTTGCCCTAGGGACAGGGGACCTCTACGAGCAGTACTTC. Amino acid sequence: CSVALGTGDLYEQYF.

This clonotype was observed a handful of times. The chain recombines TRBV3-1 with TRBJ1-6; D ambiguous. The V and J ends lost 4 bases and 3 bases respectively, with 7 bases between them. The CDR3 is made up of 14 amino acids. CDR1 and CDR2 from the germline V gene are LGHDT and YNNKEL (reference sequence). The CDR3 DNA sequence: TGTGCCAGCAGCCTTACATTCTATAATTCACCCCTCCACTTT. Encoded protein: CASSLTFYNSPLHF.

The rearrangement joins TRBV18 to TRBJ2-7; 12 bases align to TRBD2. Germline V gives CDR1 KGHSH, CDR2 LQKENI. With V trimmed by 3 bases and J by 4 bases, 7 bases remained unmatched. This CDR3 region has 16 residues. Written as DNA, the CDR3 is TGTGCCAGCTCACCTCTAGCGGGAGGGCCGACTTACGAGCAGTACTTC. This encodes CASSPLAGGPTYEQYF.

This clonotype was observed many times. The rearrangement joins TRBV7-9 to TRBJ1-1; possibly TRBD1 for D (5 bases). Trimming took 5 bases from V and 4 from J, leaving 14 bases between them. The CDR3 consists of 14 residues. CDR1 SEHNR and CDR2 FQNEAQ come from the germline V gene (reference sequence). CDR3 residues: CASSTGGGGTEAFF. Here the CDR3 DNA reads TGTGCCAGCAGCACCGGGGGTGGAGGCACTGAAGCTTTCTTT.

This rearrangement joins TRBV3-1 to TRBJ2-1; TRBD2 is a possible D gene (6 bases). Looked up from germline, CDR1 is LGHDT and CDR2 is YNNKEL (reference sequence). V was shortened by 1 base and J by 9 bases, with 13 bases between the two germline ends. There are 14 residues in the CDR3. The CDR3 nucleotides are TGTGCCAGCAGCCAAGTCGGGAGTATGGGTGAGCAGTTCTTC. Translating gives CASSQVGSMGEQFF.

V usage is TRBV5-4 and J usage is TRBJ2-1, with 14 bases that match TRBD2. The V gene's germline CDR1 is SGHNT and CDR2 YYREEE (reference sequence). With 4 bases clipped from V and 16 bases from J, the junction kept 4 bases outside the gene matches. The CDR3 is 12 amino acids. CDR3 protein: CASSDGTSGSFF. The CDR3 bases are TGTGCCAGCAGCGACGGGACTAGCGGGAGCTTCTTC.

To note about this clonotype: A much larger clone lies a single base off, so this may be a read error. The rearrangement links TRBV7-3 to TRBJ2-5; D is possibly TRBD1 (6 bases). Germline V CDR1 and CDR2: SGHTA, FQGTGA. The CDR3 is 13 residues long. In DNA form, the CDR3 reads TGTGCCGGCAGCCGGACAGTTCAAGAGACCCAGTACTTC. This translates into CAGSRTVQETQYF.